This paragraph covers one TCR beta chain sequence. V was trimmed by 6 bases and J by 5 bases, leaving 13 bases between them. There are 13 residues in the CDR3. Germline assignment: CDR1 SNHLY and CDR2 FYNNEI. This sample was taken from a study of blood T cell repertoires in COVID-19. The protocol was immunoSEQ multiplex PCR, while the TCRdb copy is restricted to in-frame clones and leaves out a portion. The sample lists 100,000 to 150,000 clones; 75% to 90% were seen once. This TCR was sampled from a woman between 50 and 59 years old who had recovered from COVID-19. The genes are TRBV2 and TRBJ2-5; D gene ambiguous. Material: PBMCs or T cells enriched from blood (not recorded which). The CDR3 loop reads CASSESLFETQYF. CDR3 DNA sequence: TGTGCCAGCAGCGAAAGCCTTTTCGAGACCCAGTACTTC.